This T cell receptor beta chain was identified during a study of blood T cell repertoires in COVID-19. The overall study: COVID-19 samples from acute and convalescent phases originated in the United States, Italy and Spain. Sample material is recorded as cDNA or gDNA derived from T cells, B-cell-depleted T cells, or PBMCs.

In the original processing: Amplification with reference gene primers provided the estimates of nucleated cell counts. Produced via immunoSEQ multiplex PCR; TCRdb's table is partial and in-frame only. D and trimming come from the DNA, and the V and J calls and clone size come from that table. The data contain approximately 99,000 clones, around 83% of them singletons. V lost 1 base to trimming and J lost 2 bases; unmatched junction nucleotides: 6. Germline V gene lookup returns CDR1 SGDLS and CDR2 YYNGEE. The length of the CDR3 is 16 residues. The sequencing sample was made of peripheral blood. This TCR was recovered from a woman in her fifties or sixties in a cohort sampled during active or convalescent COVID-19. This chain links TRBV9 with TRBJ1-1; 9 bases line up with TRBD1. CDR3 amino acids: CASSVTPTGGNTEAFF. CDR3 nucleotides: TGTGCCAGCAGCGTAACGCCGACAGGGGGTAACACTGAAGCTTTCTTT.